The 14 T cell receptor beta chains below were found in one sample sequenced in a study of CD8+ T cells in alopecia areata. Stated treatment: oral pan-JAK inhibitor, 5-10 mg twice daily. Extracted from the samples, RNA was reverse transcribed into cDNA to serve as the sequencing template. Produced via immunoSEQ multiplex PCR; TCRdb's table is partial and in-frame only. In the table there are 150,000 to 200,000 clones, about three fifths of which are singletons. The specimen comprised CD4+ T cells sorted from blood, sampled at week 4, from a patient treated with tofacitinib. The receptors come from a human donor with alopecia areata.

The chain joins TRBV4-1 to TRBJ2-5; D gene unclear. This CDR3 contains 14 residues. Looked up from germline, CDR1 is MGHRA and CDR2 is YSYEKL. The germline V and J ends were trimmed by 5 bases and 5 bases, with 15 bases remaining between them. This CDR3 is CASSSWNPPETQYF. The CDR3 region has the DNA TGCGCCAGCAGCTCTTGGAACCCCCCGGAGACCCAGTACTTC.

This chain links TRBV2 with TRBJ2-5; D may be TRBD1 (5 bases). V lost 7 bases and J lost 2, with 17 bases in between. The CDR3 runs 15 residues. Germline CDR1 SNHLY, CDR2 FYNNEI. The CDR3 DNA reads as TGTGCCAGCAAGGGTCAGACAGTTTCTCAAGAGACCCAGTACTTC. This encodes CASKGQTVSQETQYF. Filled out from reference TRBV2 and TRBJ2-5, the complete variable domain reads EPEVTQTPSHQVTQMGQEVILRCVPISNHLYFYWYRQILGQKVEFLVSFYNNEISEKSEIFDDQFSVERPDGSNFTLKIRSTKLEDSAMYFCASKGQTVSQETQYFGPGTRLLVL.

The chain is built from TRBV5-1 and TRBJ2-6; 7 bases match TRBD2. Germline V gene data show CDR1 as SGHRS and CDR2 as YFSETQ. Losses at the gene ends were 0 bases for V and 4 bases for J; bases not matched to a gene: 10. The CDR3 has 18 residues. The CDR3 nucleotides read TGCGCCAGCAGCTTGGGGGCAGGGACTACTGCCGGGGCCAACGTCCTGACTTTC. Translation: CASSLGAGTTAGANVLTF.

CDR3 DNA sequence: TGTGCCAGCAGCGCGGGACACCGAACCACTGAAGCTTTCTTT. Its translation: CASSAGHRTTEAFF. The genes are TRBV7-2 and TRBJ1-1, with D perhaps matching TRBD1 (6 bases). Trimming stripped 5 bases from V and 4 bases from J, with 14 bases between. This CDR3 region has 14 residues. CDR1 is SGHTA, CDR2 FQGNSA, per germline.

The chain employs TRBV4-1 and TRBJ1-6; 9 bases align to TRBD1. V trimming: 7 bases; J trimming: 10 bases; junction bases outside the gene matches: 11. The CDR3 loop spans 15 amino acids. Looked up from germline, CDR1 is MGHRA and CDR2 is YSYEKL. This CDR3 reads CASTTKGQGGSPLHF. The CDR3 DNA reads as TGCGCCAGCACTACGAAGGGACAGGGAGGGTCACCCCTCCACTTT.

This clone has more than one count but fewer than ten. The J gene is TRBJ2-7, the V gene TRBV29-1; TRBD1 agrees at 7 bases. The CDR3 has 15 amino acids. V shed 4 bases and J 1 base; nucleotides not matched to a gene: 10. Germline lookup yields CDR1 SQVTM and CDR2 ANQGSEA. The DNA of the CDR3 is TGCAGCGTTGTGAGTTGGGGCAGGGGGTCCTACGAGCAGTACTTC. It specifies CSVVSWGRGSYEQYF.

The chain uses TRBV5-1 and TRBJ1-2, with D possibly being TRBD1 (6 bases). V was cut by 1 base and J by 4 bases, with 11 bases left in between. This CDR3 is built from 14 residues. CDR1 and CDR2 from the germline V gene are SGHRS and YFSETQ. The CDR3, as DNA: TGCGCCAGCAGCTTGACAGGGATCGCCTATGGCTACACCTTC. As protein: CASSLTGIAYGYTF.

This clone was seen once. The chain carries TRBV4-2 and TRBJ2-5; D is unresolved. Germline-derived CDR1 and CDR2 are LGHNA and YNFKEQ. This CDR3 region has 13 residues. V was cut by 0 bases and J by 5 bases, with 7 bases left in between. This CDR3 is CASSQDAGETQYF. DNA of the CDR3: TGTGCCAGCAGCCAAGATGCCGGGGAGACCCAGTACTTC.

The chain couples TRBV18 to TRBJ2-5, with 8 positions matching TRBD2. Unmatched junction bases numbered 11, after V lost 3 bases and J lost 5 bases. Germline CDR1 is KGHSH and CDR2 is LQKENI. The CDR3 has 16 residues. The CDR3 loop reads CASSPTGTRIGETQYF. Written as DNA, the CDR3 is TGTGCCAGCTCACCCACCGGGACTAGGATTGGGGAGACCCAGTACTTC.

The chain has TRBV23-1 and TRBJ1-1; 7 bases are a match to TRBD1. TRBV23-1 is placed among ORFs of uncertain function. There are 18 residues in the CDR3. The ends lost 7 bases at V and 0 bases at J; junction bases unmatched: 17. The DNA of the CDR3 is TGCGCCAGCACCGGATATCATACAGGGGACTTGTTGAACACTGAAGCTTTCTTT. It is translated as CASTGYHTGDLLNTEAFF.

CDR3 in DNA: TGCAGCGTGGGGCAGGGAGGACAGCCCCAGCATTTT. It translates to CSVGQGGQPQHF. The chain links TRBV29-1 to TRBJ1-5; perhaps TRBD1 as D (5 bases). The CDR3 spans 12 residues. Trimming took off 6 bases at V and 7 bases at J, with 13 bases between the two ends. Per germline, CDR1 SQVTM and CDR2 ANQGSEA.

The V gene is TRBV29-1, the J gene TRBJ2-3; 7 nucleotides match TRBD1. The CDR3 length is 16 residues. Germline CDR1 and CDR2: SQVTM and ANQGSEA. J gave up 1 base and V 0 bases, and 7 bases lay outside the gene matches. The CDR3 spells CSVEEPTGAGTDTQYF. CDR3 DNA sequence: TGCAGCGTTGAAGAACCAACAGGGGCCGGCACAGATACGCAGTATTTT.

The chain couples TRBV30 to TRBJ1-6; 10 positions match TRBD1. Per germline, CDR1 GTSNPN and CDR2 SVGIG (reference sequence). V gave up 3 bases and J gave up 10 bases; unmatched junction bases: 6. The CDR3 spans 14 residues. This CDR3 reads CAWSPGTGVSPLHF. In DNA, the CDR3 is TGTGCCTGGAGCCCCGGGACAGGGGTATCACCCCTCCACTTT.

J is TRBJ1-5 and V is TRBV7-8; D may be TRBD1 (5 bases). V was cut by 5 bases and J by 0 bases, with 17 bases left in between. CDR1 and CDR2 from the germline V gene are SGHVS and FQNEAQ. The CDR3 contains 17 residues. CDR3 region: CASSPLREGYSNQPQHF. The CDR3 DNA sequence: TGTGCCAGCAGCCCCCTCAGGGAAGGGTATAGCAATCAGCCCCAGCATTTT.